This TCR beta chain was retrieved from a study of identical twins. Findings of the study overall: Twins shared beta out-of-frame sequences in excess, but this excess was weaker. Researchers reported excess low generation probability among twin-shared out-of-frame alpha sequences.

TCRdb reprocessed the 5' RACE reads with MiXCR, giving one entry per CDR3 protein. Found here are 200,000 to 300,000 distinct CDR3 sequences, over 9.5% of them singletons; the top ten hold more than 8%. This clonotype was seen only a few times. The antigen is undetermined. This CDR3 is 14 amino acids long. Deletions cut 8 bases from V and 1 base from J, with 13 bases between. The clonotype was recovered from a man aged 45 to 65 in good health. The sample comprised memory T cells sorted from blood. The chain joins TRBV12-3 or TRBV12-4 to TRBJ2-3; no reliable D call. CDR3 loop: CASESGARTDTQYF. Here the CDR3 DNA reads TGTGCCAGCGAATCGGGCGCACGCACAGATACGCAGTATTTT.